Shown below are 22 T cell receptor beta chains from a single sample sequenced in a study of T cells in Graves' hyperthyroidism and ophthalmopathy. Template material for amplifying TCR beta CDR3 regions consisted of RNA transcripts. With the HTBI primer set, the TCR CDR3 went through a first round of RT-PCR. One entry per CDR3 protein, called by TCRdb with MiXCR from the multiplex PCR reads. The repertoire includes a few hundred thousand distinct CDR3 sequences, more than 45% of them detected once, and around 7.7% sits in the top ten. Sequencing was carried out using peripheral blood or thyroid tissue (not recorded which). The receptors derive from a woman aged 18-29 years with Graves' hyperthyroidism.

V is TRBV27 and J is TRBJ2-2; tentatively, D is TRBD2 (6 bases). The germline V and J ends were trimmed by 7 bases and 6 bases, with 9 bases remaining between them. Germline CDR1 and CDR2: MNHEY and SMNVEV (reference sequence). This CDR3 region has 12 residues. CDR3 in amino acids: CASMRGAGELFF. The DNA for the CDR3 is TGTGCCAGCATGCGGGGAGCCGGGGAGCTGTTTTTT.

Details on this clonotype: Sequence at one end of the junction differs from germline and may be a read error. V and J are TRBV19 and TRBJ2-3, with no clear D. The CDR3 totals 14 residues. Germline V gene lookup returns CDR1 LNHDA and CDR2 SQIVND (reference sequence). The CDR3 sequence is CVSSIASVTDTQYF. In DNA form, the CDR3 reads TGTGTCAGTAGTATAGCCAGTGTCACAGATACGCAGTATTTT.

For this clonotype: This CDR3 fails to terminate in the conserved phenylalanine or tryptophan, so it likely reflects a read error. No DNA is shown, since the ends of the CDR3 on it are uncertain; the CDR3 is the one TCRdb lists. The chain links TRBV4-1 to TRBJ1-3; the table gives TRBD1 as D, unverified against the DNA. The germline gives CDR1 MGHRA, CDR2 YSYEKL. 8 amino acids form the CDR3, both terminal residues included. This chain's CDR3 is CASSRSRA.

This clonotype appeared many times. The chain uses TRBV12-3 or TRBV12-4 and TRBJ1-1; no clear D gene. This CDR3 spans 13 amino acids. Between the trimmed V and J ends, which lost 2 bases and 3 bases, there was a span of 7 bases. The CDR3 region has the DNA TGTGCCAGCAGTTTAAGGCAGGACACTGAAGCTTTCTTT. As protein: CASSLRQDTEAFF.

This clonotype has a handful of counts. The chain employs TRBV27 and TRBJ1-2, with 7 nucleotides matching TRBD1. V lost 5 bases, J lost 6 bases, and 6 bases stayed unmatched. The CDR3 runs to 13 residues. Germline CDR1 and CDR2: MNHEY and SMNVEV (reference sequence). CDR3 in DNA: TGTGCCAGCAGTACTCAGGGGGAGCATGGCTACACCTTC. Translating gives CASSTQGEHGYTF.

This clonotype was observed once. Just one base apart from a much larger clone, this may be a read error. This chain uses TRBV5-1 with TRBJ2-7; D gene uncertain. CDR3 length equals 15 residues. In germline, CDR1 is SGHRS, CDR2 YFSETQ. The ends were cut back, 0 bases at V and 2 bases at J, with 12 bases in the middle. CDR3 sequence: CASSLEAAPTYEQYF. The CDR3 bases are TGCGCCAGCAGCTTGGAGGCAGCCCCTACCTACGAGCAGTACTTC.

The chain is built from TRBV20-1 and TRBJ2-7, with 7 bases aligning to TRBD1. The J call may be mistaken, given a closer DNA end match to TRBJ2-5. The CDR3 is 14 amino acids. Germline CDR1 DFQATT, CDR2 SNEGSKA (reference sequence). The CDR3 coding sequence is TGCAGTGCTAGGATTAGGGGGCGCCAAGAGACCCAGTACTTC. This gives the protein CSARIRGRQETQYF.

As regards this clonotype: This may be a read error, as it is one base from a much larger clone. This chain joins TRBV24-1 and TRBJ1-6; no clear D. CDR1 KGHDR and CDR2 SFDVKD come from the germline V gene. Trimming pared 7 bases from V and 0 bases from J, leaving 0 bases between. The CDR3 is made up of 12 amino acids. CDR3 nucleotides: TGTGCCACCAGCTCCTATAATTCACCCCTCCACTTT. Protein sequence: CATSSYNSPLHF.

This clonotype was detected many times. This chain links TRBV20-1 with TRBJ2-7; 10 positions match TRBD2. The V gene end was trimmed by 3 bases and the J gene end by 1 base; junction bases not matched to a gene: 3. Germline V gene data show CDR1 as DFQATT and CDR2 as SNEGSKA (reference sequence). This CDR3 is built from 14 residues. CDR3 in DNA: TGCAGTGCTAGTGGACTAGCGGTTTCCTACGAGCAGTACTTC. Translated: CSASGLAVSYEQYF.

This clonotype was recorded at least ten times. The J gene is TRBJ2-5, the V gene TRBV24-1; 10 nucleotides line up with TRBD2. This CDR3 comprises 16 residues. The V gene's germline CDR1 is KGHDR and CDR2 SFDVKD. After removal of 4 bases from V and 2 bases from J, the junction contained 6 bases not matched to a gene. DNA for the CDR3: TGTGCCACCAGTGACCCAACTAGCGGGGTACAAGAGACCCAGTACTTC. Translating it yields CATSDPTSGVQETQYF.

This clonotype occurred once. The chain recombines TRBV7-8 with TRBJ2-7; the match to TRBD2 covers 9 bases. CDR3 length equals 15 residues. V was pared by 0 bases and J by 2 bases, with 2 bases of the junction left unmatched. Germline CDR1 is SGHVS and CDR2 is FQNEAQ. CDR3 bases: TGTGCCAGCAGCTTAGCGCTAGCGGGGACCTACGAGCAGTACTTC. Its protein is CASSLALAGTYEQYF.

This clonotype was recorded at least ten times. This chain links TRBV27 with TRBJ2-7, with TRBD1 matching 8 bases. Germline V gene sequence: CDR1 MNHEY, CDR2 SMNVEV (reference sequence). V lost 4 bases to trimming and J lost 7 bases; unmatched junction nucleotides: 6. The CDR3 totals 13 residues. The CDR3 sequence is CASSWTGLREQYF. CDR3 nucleotides: TGTGCCAGCAGTTGGACAGGGTTACGGGAGCAGTACTTC.

This clonotype was observed a handful of times. The rearrangement links TRBV7-2 to TRBJ2-5, with TRBD2 as a possible D gene (6 bases). Gene TRBJ2-1 matches the end of the DNA better, so the J call may be wrong. This CDR3 region has 10 residues. The germline V gene encodes CDR1 SGHTA and CDR2 FQGNSA. The CDR3, as DNA: TGTGCCTCGGAGGGCAATGAGCAGTTCTTC. Translated, it gives CASEGNEQFF.

This clonotype appeared once. The junction departs from germline at one end; a sequencing error may be responsible. V usage is TRBV15 and J usage is TRBJ1-3; D might be TRBD1 (5 bases). Germline CDR1 LNHNV, CDR2 YYDKDF (reference sequence). This CDR3 region has 14 residues. The CDR3 DNA sequence: TGTGCCACCAGGGGCATAGGACGGGGGAACACCGTATATTTT. Its protein product is CATRGIGRGNTVYF.

This clonotype was counted ten times or more. V and J are TRBV27 and TRBJ2-7; 7 positions match TRBD2. The junction had 13 bases not matched to a gene; V was cut back by 6 bases and J by 5 bases. Germline V gives CDR1 MNHEY, CDR2 SMNVEV (reference sequence). CDR3 length: 15 residues. CDR3 DNA: TGTGCCAGCAGCCCCGATGGGGGGAGGGTCCACGAGCAGTACTTC. Residues: CASSPDGGRVHEQYF.

The chain has TRBV7-6 and TRBJ2-7; 11 positions match TRBD2. Trimming took 5 bases from V and 3 from J; bases not matched to a gene: 21. The CDR3 has 20 residues. Germline V gene data show CDR1 as SGHVS and CDR2 as FNYEAQ. This chain's CDR3 is CASSPDTGTSGSRRNYEQYF. DNA for the CDR3: TGTGCCAGCAGCCCTGACACCGGGACTAGCGGCTCCAGAAGGAACTACGAGCAGTACTTC.

This clonotype was counted many times. The V gene is TRBV12-3 or TRBV12-4, the J gene TRBJ2-5; TRBD1 matches at 10 bases. The CDR3 is 15 amino acids. Trimming took 5 bases from V and 4 from J; bases not matched to a gene: 7. CDR3 amino acids: CASSSWTGGPETQYF. The CDR3 DNA reads as TGTGCCAGCAGTAGTTGGACAGGGGGGCCAGAGACCCAGTACTTC.

This clonotype has a count of ten or more. V gene TRBV7-9 combines with J gene TRBJ1-5, with a weak D call TRBD1 (5 bases). Trimming stripped 5 bases from V and 6 bases from J, with 20 bases between. Germline-derived CDR1 and CDR2 are SEHNR and FQNEAQ (reference sequence). The CDR3 contains 16 residues. CDR3 sequence (DNA): TGTGCCAGCAGCCTTGGGGCGACGAGAGGGAGTCAGCCCCAGCATTTT. It is translated as CASSLGATRGSQPQHF.

The chain employs TRBV7-8 and TRBJ2-2; no firm D call. CDR3 size: 11 residues. Trimming pared 1 base from V and 13 bases from J, leaving 7 bases between. CDR1 and CDR2 from the germline V gene are SGHVS and FQNEAQ. The CDR3 protein is CASSLEGGLFF. DNA for the CDR3: TGTGCCAGCAGCTTAGAGGGTGGGCTGTTTTTT.

Only a few counts were recorded for this clonotype. V gene TRBV15 combines with J gene TRBJ2-5; D is ambiguous. The J call may be wrong; the DNA end is better matched by TRBJ2-1. The CDR3 is 14 residues long. The V gene's germline CDR1 is LNHNV and CDR2 YYDKDF (reference sequence). CDR3 nucleotides: TGTGCCACCAGCAGAGATCATGGCGGCAATGAGCAGTTCTTC. Protein product: CATSRDHGGNEQFF.

This clonotype was counted ten times or more. The CDR3: CATRGGTEAFF. The CDR3, as DNA: TGTGCCACCAGGGGAGGGACTGAAGCTTTCTTT. V gene TRBV24-1 combines with J gene TRBJ1-1, with D hard to call. Per the germline V gene, CDR1 is KGHDR and CDR2 is SFDVKD. The V end was cut by 7 bases, the J end by 5 bases, with 7 bases between. This CDR3 has 11 amino acids.

This clonotype was found many times. The chain carries TRBV6-5 and TRBJ2-5; D is undetermined. This CDR3 is 14 amino acids long. The germline gives CDR1 MNHEY, CDR2 SVGAGI. V was pared by 0 bases and J by 5 bases, with 10 bases between. CDR3 DNA sequence: TGTGCCAGCAGTTACTCGAAAGGGTGGGAGACCCAGTACTTC. Protein sequence: CASSYSKGWETQYF.